The entry below describes one T cell receptor beta chain. This sample is part of a study of regulatory T cells in long-lasting Graves disease. In building TCR beta libraries, iRepertoire HTBI primers were used together with Arm-PCR of CDR3 regions. MiXCR, applied by TCRdb to the multiplex PCR reads, yields one record per CDR3 protein. The table shows 450,000 to 500,000 distinct CDR3 sequences, with 15% to 20% occurring only once. Per the germline V gene, CDR1 is SGHAT and CDR2 is FQNNGV. The length of the CDR3 is 15 residues. Losses at the gene ends were 6 bases for V and 5 bases for J; bases not matched to a gene: 8. Time point given: newly diagnosed GD, antithyroid drugs for less than 3 months. The TCR library was prepared using RNA isolated from PBMCs. The same specimen was also included in a second study, on T cells in Graves' hyperthyroidism and ophthalmopathy.

The input for sequencing was peripheral blood mononuclear cells (PBMCs), taken at new diagnosis, from a patient treated with antithyroid drugs. The clonotype originates from a man aged 35 to 55 with Graves disease. V and J are TRBV11-2 and TRBJ1-4; TRBD1 matches 8 bases. The CDR3 DNA follows: TGTGCCAGCAGTTCGGGGGACAGGCCGAATGAAAAACTGTTTTTT. This gives the protein CASSSGDRPNEKLFF.